These 29 T cell receptor beta chains share one sample of origin, sequenced in a study of T-cell memory formation after mild COVID-19. TCRdb re-analysed the 5' RACE reads in MiXCR, keeping a single row per CDR3 protein. The sample has approximately 350,000 distinct CDR3 sequences; approximately 12% are singletons. The sequenced sample consisted of PBMCs or a T cell subset sorted from them (not recorded which). These receptors originate from a man between 18 and 29 years old who had mild COVID-19 (a few samples of this study predate the infection). Cell type and time point are not known.

The CDR3 nucleotides read TGTGCCAGCAGCACTGGGAGAGGGAATCAGCCCCAGCATTTT. Translation: CASSTGRGNQPQHF. This rearrangement joins TRBV5-6 to TRBJ1-5; D is unclear. The CDR3 runs 14 residues. The germline V gene encodes CDR1 SGHDT and CDR2 YYEEEE. The V and J ends lost 4 bases and 4 bases respectively, with 12 bases between them. The complete variable domain, with remaining parts taken from reference TRBV5-6 and TRBJ1-5, reads DAGVTQSPTHLIKTRGQQVTLRCSPKSGHDTVSWYQQALGQGPQFIFQYYEEEERQRGNFPDRFSGHQFPNYSSELNVNALLLGDSALYLCASSTGRGNQPQHFGDGTRLSIL.

The chain joins TRBV27 to TRBJ1-1; D remains ambiguous. V shed 7 bases and J shed 2 bases, with 14 bases lying between them. The CDR3 length is 14 residues. Germline CDR1 reads MNHEY; CDR2 reads SMNVEV (reference sequence). The CDR3 is CASTSFGFNTEAFF. The CDR3 DNA reads as TGTGCCAGCACATCGTTTGGGTTTAACACTGAAGCTTTCTTT.

The chain has TRBV30 and TRBJ2-7; 7 bases align to TRBD2. Trimming took 4 bases from V and 1 from J; bases not matched to a gene: 4. The V gene's germline CDR1 is GTSNPN and CDR2 SVGIG (reference sequence). There are 13 residues in the CDR3. CDR3: CAWKSGASYEQYF. CDR3 bases: TGTGCCTGGAAAAGCGGGGCATCCTACGAGCAGTACTTC.

This clonotype was found a few times. The chain recombines TRBV19 with TRBJ2-5; 7 bases line up with TRBD2. This CDR3 contains 14 residues. V lost 5 bases and J lost 6; bases outside the gene matches: 9. Germline V gene data show CDR1 as LNHDA and CDR2 as SQIVND (reference sequence). The CDR3 protein is CASSPGSSGKTQYF. The CDR3 region has the DNA TGTGCCAGTAGTCCCGGCTCAAGCGGGAAGACCCAGTACTTC. Full variable domain (remainder filled in from reference TRBV19 and TRBJ2-5): DGGITQSPKYLFRKEGQNVTLSCEQNLNHDAMYWYRQDPGQGLRLIYYSQIVNDFQKGDIAEGYSVSREKKESFPLTVTSAQKNPTAFYLCASSPGSSGKTQYFGPGTRLLVL.

The chain is built from TRBV7-2 and TRBJ1-1; D is unclear. Germline CDR1 reads SGHTA; CDR2 reads FQGNSA. V was clipped by 1 base and J by 11 bases, with 14 bases between them. The CDR3 covers 13 residues. DNA for the CDR3: TGTGCCAGCAGCTTAGAAAGGGCTACTAAGGCTTTCTTT. Its translation is CASSLERATKAFF.

Many counts were recorded for this clonotype. The chain is built from TRBV5-1 and TRBJ2-7, with D tentatively TRBD1 (6 bases). The V and J ends lost 0 bases and 6 bases respectively, with 13 bases between them. This CDR3 is 14 amino acids long. Germline CDR1 is SGHRS and CDR2 is YFSETQ. CDR3 sequence: CASSLDRELSEQYF. The CDR3, as DNA: TGCGCCAGCAGCTTGGACAGGGAACTGAGCGAGCAGTACTTC.

The rearrangement links TRBV18 to TRBJ2-5; 9 bases are a match to TRBD1. J gave up 4 bases and V 3 bases, and 21 bases lay outside the gene matches. The CDR3 runs to 20 residues. Looked up from germline, CDR1 is KGHSH and CDR2 is LQKENI. CDR3 coding DNA: TGTGCCAGCTCACCGGTCCCGGGACAGGGAGACTTGGCGCCAGGAGAGACCCAGTACTTC. It is translated as CASSPVPGQGDLAPGETQYF.

The chain combines TRBV5-1 with TRBJ1-6, with 10 positions matching TRBD1. The CDR3 extends over 14 amino acids. Germline V gives CDR1 SGHRS, CDR2 YFSETQ. J was trimmed by 7 bases and V by 4 bases; bases with no gene match: 2. DNA for the CDR3: TGCGCCAGCAGCACGGGACAGGGGAATTCACCCCTCCACTTT. Encoded protein: CASSTGQGNSPLHF. Combining the CDR3 with reference TRBV5-1 and TRBJ1-6 gives the whole variable domain KAGVTQTPRYLIKTRGQQVTLSCSPISGHRSVSWYQQTPGQGLQFLFEYFSETQRNKGNFPGRFSGRQFSNSRSEMNVSTLELGDSALYLCASSTGQGNSPLHFGNGTRLTVT.

The V call is TRBV19, the J call TRBJ2-3, with 11 bases matching TRBD2. The CDR3 is 16 amino acids. J was trimmed by 0 bases and V by 4 bases; bases with no gene match: 3. Germline V gene sequence: CDR1 LNHDA, CDR2 SQIVND (reference sequence). The CDR3 region is CASSTGTSGSTDTQYF. CDR3 bases: TGTGCCAGTAGTACGGGGACTAGCGGAAGCACAGATACGCAGTATTTT.

This clonotype appeared a single time. This chain connects TRBV19 to TRBJ2-1; D possibly corresponds to TRBD2 (5 bases). CDR1 and CDR2 (germline): LNHDA, SQIVND (reference sequence). Trimming stripped 4 bases from V and 8 bases from J, with 6 bases between. The CDR3 covers 11 residues. CDR3 protein: CASSKRDEQFF. CDR3 DNA sequence: TGTGCCAGTAGTAAGAGGGATGAGCAGTTCTTC.

Regarding this clonotype: A much larger clone differs from this one at a single base, so this may be a read error. The chain couples TRBV9 to TRBJ2-1; 12 bases match TRBD2. Germline-derived CDR1 and CDR2 are SGDLS and YYNGEE. This CDR3 spans 15 amino acids. V dropped 4 bases and J dropped 5; count of bases not matched to a gene: 4. The CDR3 reads CASSPRTSGDNEQFF. CDR3 DNA: TGTGCCAGCAGCCCCCGGACTAGCGGGGACAATGAGCAGTTCTTC.

This chain links TRBV9 with TRBJ2-3; D remains unclear. The CDR3 length is 16 residues. The germline gives CDR1 SGDLS, CDR2 YYNGEE. The V and J ends lost 0 bases and 1 base respectively, with 12 bases between them. DNA for the CDR3: TGTGCCAGCAGCGTAGGGACCATCCTCGGCACAGATACGCAGTATTTT. Protein: CASSVGTILGTDTQYF.

J is TRBJ1-6 and V is TRBV4-1, with TRBD1 as a possible D gene (5 bases). Trimming cost V 1 base and J 1 base, with 11 bases left between them. The CDR3 contains 17 residues. Germline loops: CDR1 MGHRA, CDR2 YSYEKL. CDR3 region: CASSQGDGGSYNSPLHF. CDR3 nucleotides: TGCGCCAGCAGCCAAGGGGACGGGGGATCCTATAATTCACCCCTCCACTTT.

This clonotype has at least ten counts. The V and J genes are TRBV29-1 and TRBJ2-3, with 9 bases lining up with TRBD1. J was trimmed by 5 bases and V by 3 bases; bases with no gene match: 9. This CDR3 is built from 15 residues. Germline lookup yields CDR1 SQVTM and CDR2 ANQGSEA. The CDR3 sequence is CSVDADRGSEDTQYF. The CDR3 nucleotides read TGCAGCGTTGATGCGGACAGGGGAAGTGAAGATACGCAGTATTTT.

This chain links TRBV9 with TRBJ1-3; the D gene is possibly TRBD1 (5 bases). CDR1 is SGDLS and CDR2 is YYNGEE in the germline V gene. This CDR3 region has 14 residues. Trimming took off 3 bases at V and 3 bases at J, with 10 bases between the two ends. CDR3 region: CASSEDTFGNTIYF. The CDR3 nucleotides read TGTGCCAGCAGCGAGGACACCTTTGGAAACACCATATATTTT.

Ten or more counts support this clonotype. The chain combines TRBV5-6 with TRBJ2-5; TRBD2 matches 7 bases. The length of the CDR3 is 15 residues. Looked up from germline, CDR1 is SGHDT and CDR2 is YYEEEE. Losses at the gene ends were 3 bases for V and 4 bases for J; bases not matched to a gene: 9. CDR3 sequence: CASSSLGTTRETQYF. The CDR3 DNA follows: TGTGCCAGCAGCTCATTAGGGACTACCAGAGAGACCCAGTACTTC. The full variable domain, rest sourced from reference TRBV5-6 and TRBJ2-5, is DAGVTQSPTHLIKTRGQQVTLRCSPKSGHDTVSWYQQALGQGPQFIFQYYEEEERQRGNFPDRFSGHQFPNYSSELNVNALLLGDSALYLCASSSLGTTRETQYFGPGTRLLVL.

The chain combines TRBV21-1 with TRBJ1-5; the table assigns TRBD1, which was not confirmed against the DNA. TRBV21-1 is shown as a pseudogene. The CDR3 is 17 amino acids. CDR3 DNA sequence: TGTGCCAGCAGCGCGGAGGACTCCCCGGGGAGCAATCAGCCCCAGCATTTT. Translated, it gives CASSAEDSPGSNQPQHF.

The rearrangement links TRBV10-3 to TRBJ1-1, with TRBD1 matching over 9 bases. The germline V gene encodes CDR1 ENHRY and CDR2 SYGVKD. After removal of 9 bases from V and 9 bases from J, the junction contained 11 bases not matched to a gene. The length of the CDR3 is 13 residues. For the CDR3, the DNA is TGTGCCATAAGACCGCGACAGGGGGTAAAAGCTTTCTTT. Translating it yields CAIRPRQGVKAFF.

The V and J genes are TRBV10-3 and TRBJ1-1; D is uncertain. Germline CDR1 ENHRY, CDR2 SYGVKD. The CDR3 extends over 13 amino acids. V shed 10 bases and J shed 1 base, with 13 bases lying between them. The CDR3 is CATTYIPNTEAFF. The CDR3, as DNA: TGTGCCACGACTTACATCCCGAACACTGAAGCTTTCTTT.

There are a few counts of this clonotype. The chain combines TRBV7-7 with TRBJ2-3, with TRBD2 matching over 11 bases. J gave up 1 base and V 4 bases, and 4 bases lay outside the gene matches. The CDR3 runs to 16 residues. Per germline, CDR1 SSHAT and CDR2 FNYEAQ (reference sequence). Here the CDR3 reads CASSSSGGPGTDTQYF. The CDR3 DNA reads as TGTGCCAGCAGCTCTAGCGGGGGGCCGGGCACAGATACGCAGTATTTT.

This clonotype has a handful of counts. The rearrangement uses TRBV7-2 and TRBJ1-5; possible D gene TRBD1, 6 bases. The CDR3 is 15 residues long. The germline V gene has CDR1 SGHTA and CDR2 FQGNSA. V shed 1 base and J shed 6 bases, with 13 bases lying between them. In DNA, the CDR3 is TGTGCCAGCAGCTTAGGGGTCACAGGGAGTCAGCCCCAGCATTTT. Translating gives CASSLGVTGSQPQHF.

Worth noting for this clonotype: One end of the junction is discordant with germline, which a read error may explain. This rearrangement joins TRBV5-4 to TRBJ2-5, with TRBD1 identical over 10 bases. This CDR3 contains 15 residues. Germline lookup yields CDR1 SGHNT and CDR2 YYREEE (reference sequence). Written as DNA, the CDR3 is TGTACCAGCAGCCTCCGGACAGGGGGGGAAGAGACCCAGTACTTC. The encoded protein is CTSSLRTGGEETQYF.

The rearrangement joins TRBV6-5 to TRBJ2-7, with D possibly TRBD1 on 6 matching bases. V shed 2 bases and J shed 4 bases, with 12 bases lying between them. Germline CDR1 reads MNHEY; CDR2 reads SVGAGI. This CDR3 has 14 amino acids. For the CDR3, the DNA is TGTGCCAGCAGTTACGACCAGGGGTCGTACGAGCAGTACTTC. It specifies CASSYDQGSYEQYF.

The rearrangement joins TRBV20-1 to TRBJ2-7, with D tentatively TRBD1 (5 bases). This CDR3 has 14 residues. Germline CDR1 is DFQATT and CDR2 is SNEGSKA (reference sequence). The CDR3 DNA reads as TGCAGTGCTAGCGCCCCGACACGGACATACGAGCGGTACGTC. This sequence encodes CSASAPTRTYERYV.

The V call is TRBV20-1, the J call TRBJ2-5, with 7 nucleotides matching TRBD1. The junction had 8 bases not matched to a gene; V was cut back by 3 bases and J by 4 bases. CDR1 and CDR2 (germline): DFQATT, SNEGSKA (reference sequence). The CDR3 is made up of 14 amino acids. The CDR3 DNA reads as TGCAGTGCTAGGGAGATACAGGGGCGAGAGACCCAGTACTTC. Its translation: CSAREIQGRETQYF.

In its sample, this clonotype was seen a few times. The chain employs TRBV4-3 and TRBJ2-2; D possibly corresponds to TRBD2 (6 bases). Trimming pared 4 bases from V and 6 bases from J, leaving 18 bases between. CDR1 and CDR2 (germline): LGHNA, YSLEER. The CDR3 has 16 amino acids. CDR3 region: CASSPREGRFPGELFF. The CDR3 nucleotides are TGCGCCAGCAGCCCTCGTGAGGGGAGGTTCCCCGGGGAGCTGTTTTTT.

The gene calls are TRBV20-1 and TRBJ2-7, with TRBD1 as a possible D gene (6 bases). Between the trimmed V and J ends, which lost 0 bases and 0 bases, there was a span of 12 bases. Germline CDR1 DFQATT, CDR2 SNEGSKA (reference sequence). The CDR3 extends over 15 amino acids. Here the CDR3 DNA reads TGCAGTGCTAGAGATGTCACAGGGAGCTCCTACGAGCAGTACTTC. Its translation: CSARDVTGSSYEQYF.

The chain joins TRBV10-3 to TRBJ1-5; perhaps TRBD1 as D (5 bases). CDR1 and CDR2 from the germline V gene are ENHRY and SYGVKD. The V end lost 4 bases, the J end lost 3 bases, and 10 bases lay between the germline ends. This CDR3 spans 14 amino acids. CDR3 protein: CAISGGGNNQPQHF. The CDR3 DNA reads as TGTGCCATCAGTGGTGGGGGGAACAATCAGCCCCAGCATTTT.

The genes are TRBV7-9 and TRBJ2-2, with D tentatively TRBD1 (6 bases). This CDR3 has 15 residues. Per the germline V gene, CDR1 is SEHNR and CDR2 is FQNEAQ (reference sequence). V lost 4 bases and J lost 1, with 10 bases in between. CDR3 DNA sequence: TGTGCCAGCAGCTGGACAGACAAGAACACCGGGGAGCTGTTTTTT. It specifies CASSWTDKNTGELFF.